Reported below is one T cell receptor beta chain. These data come from a study of blood T cell repertoires in COVID-19. Background on the study: PBMCs, B-cell-depleted T cells, or T cells provided the cDNA or gDNA that made up the material.

From germline, CDR1 is KGHSH and CDR2 LQKENI. The length of the CDR3 is 14 residues. V was pared by 5 bases and J by 2 bases, with 1 base of the junction left unmatched. This table comes from immunoSEQ multiplex PCR, and its TCRdb copy is limited to in-frame clones, with some not included. The repertoire includes under 150,000 clones, around nine tenths of them detected once, and 3.5% to 5.5% sits in the top ten. The rearrangement links TRBV18 to TRBJ2-5; 11 positions agree with TRBD1. Sequenced sample: peripheral blood. The TCR was taken from a woman in her forties with acute or convalescent COVID-19. The CDR3 sequence: CASSRDRGQETQYF. CDR3 in DNA: TGTGCCAGCTCAAGGGACAGGGGGCAAGAGACCCAGTACTTC.